This T cell receptor (beta chain) was profiled in a study of blood T cell repertoires in COVID-19. As originally analysed: Amplification with reference gene primers provided the estimates of nucleated cell counts. Assay used: immunoSEQ multiplex PCR; TCRdb lists only in-frame clones, some missing. V and J calls and clone size come straight from that table; D and trimming were deduced from the DNA. The table has some 100,000 clones, about 92% seen once. Germline lookup yields CDR1 SGHRS and CDR2 YFSETQ. The trim removed 3 bases at V and 1 base at J, leaving 3 bases unmatched. There are 14 residues in the CDR3.

This TCR derives from a middle-aged man with active COVID-19. The sequenced material came from peripheral blood. The chain recombines TRBV5-1 with TRBJ2-5; 7 bases line up with TRBD1. CDR3 region: CASSSQGVQETQYF. The CDR3 bases are TGCGCCAGCAGCTCCCAGGGGGTCCAAGAGACCCAGTACTTC. The full variable domain, its missing parts supplied by reference TRBV5-1 and TRBJ2-5, is KAGVTQTPRYLIKTRGQQVTLSCSPISGHRSVSWYQQTPGQGLQFLFEYFSETQRNKGNFPGRFSGRQFSNSRSEMNVSTLELGDSALYLCASSSQGVQETQYFGPGTRLLVL.